The present entry profiles one T cell receptor (beta chain) with its context. Antigen unknown. The PCR used 60 Vbeta and 13 Jbeta primers. Generated by immunoSEQ multiplex PCR, the TCRdb table keeps only in-frame clones and is missing some. The sample lists 75,000 to 90,000 clones, around 10% occurring once. This sample was taken from a study of cytomegalovirus exposure and HLA in healthy donors. Study-wide points: Earlier results showed most TCR beta V segments being productive about 87% or about 30% of the time. In a later analysis, several top co-occurrence clusters appeared linked to parvovirus B19, influenza, CMV and Epstein-Barr virus.

The receptor was derived from a man between 60 and 75 years old in good health and CMV-seropositive. Sequenced sample: PBMCs.

The CDR3 region has the DNA TGTGCCAGCAGCCAACCGGGACAGGGGATTGGCTACACCTTC. It yields the protein CASSQPGQGIGYTF. V and J are TRBV2 and TRBJ1-2; 10 positions match TRBD1. V trimming: 6 bases; J trimming: 7 bases; junction bases outside the gene matches: 8. Germline V gene data show CDR1 as SNHLY and CDR2 as FYNNEI. The CDR3 runs to 14 residues.